The entry below describes one TCR beta chain. Its specificity is unknown. Generated by immunoSEQ multiplex PCR, the TCRdb table keeps only in-frame clones and is missing some. The table includes 65,000 to 100,000 clones, about 90% detected once. This sample is part of a study of OX40 agonist ivuxolimab in advanced cancers. In the study overall: People in dose escalation had one of these cancers: hepatocellular carcinoma, melanoma, renal cell or head and neck cancer. Partial responses were recorded for three patients, including one with hepatocellular carcinoma and two with cutaneous melanoma.

V lost 0 bases and J lost 3, with 11 bases in between. The germline CDR1 and CDR2 sequences are SGDLS and YYNGEE. The CDR3 is made up of 15 amino acids. Findings and limits, study-wide: Blood T cells, both CD4+ and CD8+, expanded clonally by week 6 at 0.1 to 3.0 mg/kg.

This sequence joins TRBV9 and TRBJ2-3, with D tentatively TRBD1 (6 bases). The receptor comes from an adult with an advanced solid tumor such as melanoma, head and neck, liver or kidney cancer. The sequences come from CD4+ or CD8+ T cells sorted from blood, collected in a trial of the OX40 agonist ivuxolimab. CDR3 sequence: CASSVAGQGTDTQYF. DNA for the CDR3: TGTGCCAGCAGCGTAGCTGGGCAGGGGACAGATACGCAGTATTTT. Variable domain in full (rest from reference TRBV9 and TRBJ2-3): DSGVTQTPKHLITATGQRVTLRCSPRSGDLSVYWYQQSLDQGLQFLIQYYNGEERAKGNILERFSAQQFPDLHSELNLSSLELGDSALYFCASSVAGQGTDTQYFGPGTRLTVL.